The sequence of this T cell receptor beta chain was determined in a study of blood T cell repertoires in COVID-19 (TCRdb year 2020). Regarding the study in general: Samples covering the acute and convalescent phases of COVID-19 were provided by collaborators in the United States, Italy and Spain. Where available, HLA class I and class II types were taken from metadata supplied by the sample provider and were not determined by assay-based typing. The repertoires were released in a freely available public database intended as a resource for research on the immune response to SARS-CoV-2. The dataset comprised deeply sampled blood TCRbeta repertoires from subjects exposed to, actively infected with, or recovered from COVID-19. The samples were drawn from the first 160 participants of the ongoing ImmuneRACE study and from 950 to 1,500 subjects provided by 6 global collaborators. The prospective study material was composed of cDNA or gDNA derived from T cells, B-cell-depleted T cells, or PBMCs. A de-identified subject ID, COVID-19 status, age in years and sex were almost always included in the sample metadata.

Whole blood was collected in K2EDTA tubes by collaborating institutions according to the institutions' own protocols. For TCRbeta analysis, collaborators shipped samples in one of three forms: frozen whole blood, isolated PBMCs, or DNA extracted from either of those sample types. Notes on this clone: Its antigen is unknown. Nothing much larger sits one base from this clone, and base qualities are not available.

The immunoSEQ Assay, a bias-controlled multiplex PCR, was used to amplify TCRbeta CDR3 regions from genomic DNA. On the authors' methods: The number of nucleated cells in each sample was estimated from the amplification of reference gene primers within the assay. To quantify the absolute abundance of each unique TCRbeta CDR3 rearrangement, sequence reads were collapsed and filtered. For each sample, productive Simpson clonality was calculated by taking the square root of Simpson's diversity index across productive rearrangements. TCRdb stores this immuneACCESS table with in-frame sequences only. Part of the clones is absent; in the studies checked, under half of the shortfall reflects unresolved V genes, and no reason is known for the rest. For V, J and clone size, that table is used; D and trimming come from the DNA. Across this sample there are fewer than 120,000 clones, with 76% seen only once. 3% to 4% of the sample goes to the ten largest clones.

Overall results and qualifications from the work: Clinical and demographic metadata were provided uncurated, with the amount varying by source and participant.

The germline V gene (reference sequence) yields LNHDA for CDR1 and SQIVND for CDR2. Including the terminal cysteine and phenylalanine, the CDR3 comprises 14 residues. Just the 42-base CDR3 DNA is kept, in frame starting at base 1. V is cut by 7 bases and J by 9 bases, and the space between the germline ends is 16 bases. The sequence came from a woman of 80 years or more with acute or convalescent COVID-19. The chain couples TRBV19 to TRBJ1-6; TRBD1 is a weak D gene call, 6 bases matching. Sequenced: peripheral blood. The base sequence is TGTGCCAGTAAGGAGACAGGATCGGGTTCACCCCTCCACTTT. This encodes CASKETGSGSPLHF.